This entry describes one T cell receptor (beta chain). These data originate in a study of HIV-infected patients and healthy controls. About 450 ng RNA was reverse transcribed with alpha and beta constant-region primers. Using multiplexing indices, alpha and beta chain libraries were generated apart by chain-specific third strand synthesis. One primer pair amplified all rearrangements per chain; each cDNA got molecular barcodes. TCRdb re-derived calls from the 5' RACE reads in MiXCR, one entry per CDR3 protein. Here the sample spans 9,500 to 15,000 distinct CDR3 sequences, 8% to 9.5% being singletons. The repertoire came from unfractionated whole blood and reflected all unsorted peripheral T cells. Germline CDR1 is MNHEY and CDR2 is SVGAGI. This CDR3 has 18 residues. Trimming took 0 bases from V and 2 from J; bases not matched to a gene: 7.

The clonotype originates from an adult with HIV infection. The donor label of this sample is uncertain. The V gene is TRBV6-5, the J gene TRBJ1-5; 10 positions match TRBD1. The sequences come from blood, collected before antiretroviral therapy. CDR3 in DNA: TGTGCCAGCAGTTACTCGTGGGGACAGGGGTCAGGCAATCAGCCCCAGCATTTT. This gives the protein CASSYSWGQGSGNQPQHF.